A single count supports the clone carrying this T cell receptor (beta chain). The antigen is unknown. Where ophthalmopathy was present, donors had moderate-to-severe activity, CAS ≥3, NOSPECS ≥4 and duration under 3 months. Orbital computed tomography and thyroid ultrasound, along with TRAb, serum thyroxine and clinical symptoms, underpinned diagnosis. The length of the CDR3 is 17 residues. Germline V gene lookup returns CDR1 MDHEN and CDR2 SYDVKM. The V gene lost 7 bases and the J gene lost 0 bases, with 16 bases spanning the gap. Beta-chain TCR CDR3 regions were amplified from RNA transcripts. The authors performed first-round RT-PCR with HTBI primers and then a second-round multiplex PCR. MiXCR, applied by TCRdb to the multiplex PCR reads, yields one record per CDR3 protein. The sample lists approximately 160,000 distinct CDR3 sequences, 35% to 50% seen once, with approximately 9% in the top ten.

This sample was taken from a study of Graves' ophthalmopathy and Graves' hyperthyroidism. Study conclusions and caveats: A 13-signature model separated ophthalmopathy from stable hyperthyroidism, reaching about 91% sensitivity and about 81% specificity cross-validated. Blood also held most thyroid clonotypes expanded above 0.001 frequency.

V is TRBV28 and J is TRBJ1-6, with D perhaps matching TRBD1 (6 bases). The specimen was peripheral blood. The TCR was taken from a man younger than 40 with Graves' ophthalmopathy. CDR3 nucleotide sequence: TGTGCCAGCACCTGGGGGGCGGGCAGCTCCTATAATTCACCCCTCCACTTT. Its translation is CASTWGAGSSYNSPLHF.